Listed below are T cell receptor beta chains from one sample, sequenced in a study of blood T cell repertoires in COVID-19. Using immunoSEQ multiplex PCR, the repertoire was profiled, and TCRdb retains in-frame clones only, with some absent. The sample carries 70,000 or so clones, more than 75% recorded once. The sequenced sample consisted of peripheral blood. Every receptor here comes from a human donor in a cohort sampled during active COVID-19. Each CDR3 is given with its conserved first and last residue. A D gene is named only where the DNA matches it firmly. Size values are once, few and many counts, or a class for expanded clones, and some rows have none.

len: 14; abundance: NA; v_gene: TRBV9; j_gene: TRBJ2-1; d_gene: NA; CDR3aa: CASSVGSTHNEQFF; CDR3nt: TGTGCCAGCAGCGTAGGCTCTACTCACAATGAGCAGTTCTTC
len: 13; abundance: NA; v_gene: TRBV6-5; j_gene: TRBJ1-5; d_gene: NA; CDR3aa: CASSYSQAQPQHF; CDR3nt: TGTGCCAGCAGTTACTCACAGGCTCAGCCCCAGCATTTT
len: 15; abundance: NA; v_gene: TRBV27; j_gene: TRBJ1-6; d_gene: TRBD1; CDR3aa: CASSFLGQGDSPLHF; CDR3nt: TGTGCCAGCAGTTTTTTGGGACAGGGGGATTCACCCCTCCACTTT
len: 12; abundance: once; v_gene: TRBV9; j_gene: TRBJ1-2; d_gene: NA; CDR3aa: CASSVVSRDYTF; CDR3nt: TGTGCCAGCAGCGTAGTGTCGAGGGACTACACCTTC
len: 14; abundance: NA; v_gene: TRBV24-1; j_gene: TRBJ1-2; d_gene: NA; CDR3aa: CATSESGADYGYTF; CDR3nt: TGTGCCACCAGTGAATCAGGGGCTGATTATGGCTACACCTTC
len: 14; abundance: once; v_gene: TRBV2; j_gene: TRBJ2-7; d_gene: NA; CDR3aa: CASYRDSAIGAQYF; CDR3nt: TGTGCCAGCTACCGGGACTCGGCCATAGGCGCGCAGTACTTC
len: 13; abundance: NA; v_gene: TRBV5-6; j_gene: TRBJ1-1; d_gene: NA; CDR3aa: CASSRGQTWEAFF; CDR3nt: TGTGCCAGCAGCCGAGGACAGACCTGGGAAGCTTTCTTT
len: 16; abundance: NA; v_gene: TRBV3-1/TRBV3-2; j_gene: TRBJ2-3; d_gene: TRBD2; CDR3aa: CASSHPSGRAGDTQYF; CDR3nt: TGTGCCAGCAGCCATCCGAGCGGGAGGGCCGGAGATACGCAGTATTTT
len: 15; abundance: once; v_gene: TRBV11-2; j_gene: TRBJ2-1; d_gene: NA; CDR3aa: CASSLGQIRNNEQFF; CDR3nt: TGTGCCAGCAGCTTAGGACAAATCAGGAACAATGAGCAGTTCTTC
len: 15; abundance: NA; v_gene: TRBV11-2; j_gene: TRBJ2-3; d_gene: NA; CDR3aa: CASSFGTASTDTQYF; CDR3nt: TGTGCCAGCAGCTTCGGGACTGCTAGCACAGATACGCAGTATTTT
len: 13; abundance: NA; v_gene: TRBV18; j_gene: TRBJ1-1; d_gene: NA; CDR3aa: CASSLHQGTEAFF; CDR3nt: TGTGCCAGCTCACTTCATCAGGGCACTGAAGCTTTCTTT
len: 12; abundance: once; v_gene: TRBV14; j_gene: TRBJ1-1; d_gene: NA; CDR3aa: CASSQERHRAFF; CDR3nt: TGTGCCAGCAGCCAAGAGAGGCATCGAGCTTTCTTT
len: 16; abundance: NA; v_gene: TRBV11-3; j_gene: TRBJ2-5; d_gene: TRBD2; CDR3aa: CASSLAGGASQETQYF; CDR3nt: TGTGCCAGCAGCTTAGCCGGGGGGGCCAGCCAAGAGACCCAGTACTTC
len: 13; abundance: NA; v_gene: TRBV7-2; j_gene: TRBJ1-2; d_gene: NA; CDR3aa: CASSPGRSYGYTF; CDR3nt: TGTGCCAGCAGCCCAGGGCGGAGCTATGGCTACACCTTC
len: 16; abundance: NA; v_gene: TRBV7-2; j_gene: TRBJ2-1; d_gene: NA; CDR3aa: CASSAAGVSSYNEQFF; CDR3nt: TGTGCCAGCAGCGCGGCCGGAGTCAGCTCCTACAATGAGCAGTTCTTC
len: 16; abundance: NA; v_gene: TRBV12-5; j_gene: TRBJ2-4; d_gene: NA; CDR3aa: CASGLFPGEAKNIQYF; CDR3nt: TGTGCTAGTGGTTTGTTCCCAGGGGAAGCCAAAAACATTCAGTACTTC
len: 15; abundance: NA; v_gene: TRBV3-1/TRBV3-2; j_gene: TRBJ2-1; d_gene: NA; CDR3aa: CASSQDGSGYNEQFF; CDR3nt: TGTGCCAGCAGCCAAGACGGGAGCGGCTACAATGAGCAGTTCTTC
len: 15; abundance: once; v_gene: TRBV4-1; j_gene: TRBJ2-1; d_gene: TRBD2; CDR3aa: CASSQENGRVDEQFF; CDR3nt: TGCGCCAGCAGCCAAGAGAACGGGAGGGTCGATGAGCAGTTCTTC
len: 15; abundance: NA; v_gene: TRBV7-6; j_gene: TRBJ2-3; d_gene: TRBD2; CDR3aa: CASSLSGRGADTQYF; CDR3nt: TGTGCCAGCAGCCTTAGCGGGAGAGGTGCAGATACGCAGTATTTT
len: 14; abundance: NA; v_gene: TRBV10-3; j_gene: TRBJ2-1; d_gene: NA; CDR3aa: CAISETGTSNEQFF; CDR3nt: TGTGCCATCAGTGAGACCGGGACAAGCAATGAGCAGTTCTTC
len: 14; abundance: NA; v_gene: TRBV5-1; j_gene: TRBJ2-7; d_gene: NA; CDR3aa: CASSQQTGSYEQYF; CDR3nt: TGCGCCAGCAGCCAACAGACAGGCTCCTACGAGCAGTACTTC
len: 13; abundance: NA; v_gene: TRBV2; j_gene: TRBJ1-2; d_gene: NA; CDR3aa: CASSGGFNYGYTF; CDR3nt: TGTGCCAGCAGTGGCGGGTTTAACTATGGCTACACCTTC
len: 17; abundance: NA; v_gene: TRBV7-2; j_gene: TRBJ2-3; d_gene: NA; CDR3aa: CASSLVILAPHRDTQYF; CDR3nt: TGTGCCAGCAGCTTAGTTATTCTGGCCCCCCATCGAGATACGCAGTATTTT
len: 13; abundance: NA; v_gene: TRBV12-5; j_gene: TRBJ2-1; d_gene: NA; CDR3aa: CASARRGENEQFF; CDR3nt: TGTGCTAGTGCCCGCCGGGGTGAAAATGAGCAGTTCTTC
len: 13; abundance: NA; v_gene: TRBV19; j_gene: TRBJ1-1; d_gene: NA; CDR3aa: CASSLQVTTEAFF; CDR3nt: TGTGCCAGTAGTCTCCAGGTAACCACTGAAGCTTTCTTT
len: 14; abundance: NA; v_gene: TRBV10-1; j_gene: TRBJ1-2; d_gene: NA; CDR3aa: CASSESWATYGYTF; CDR3nt: TGCGCCAGCAGTGAGTCGTGGGCCACCTATGGCTACACCTTC
len: 11; abundance: NA; v_gene: TRBV3-1/TRBV3-2; j_gene: TRBJ1-4; d_gene: NA; CDR3aa: CASSGGFKLFF; CDR3nt: TGTGCCAGCAGCGGCGGGTTCAAACTGTTTTTT
len: 15; abundance: NA; v_gene: TRBV19; j_gene: TRBJ2-5; d_gene: NA; CDR3aa: CASTQYGQGEETQYF; CDR3nt: TGTGCCAGTACCCAATACGGGCAGGGTGAGGAGACCCAGTACTTC
len: 14; abundance: NA; v_gene: TRBV5-6; j_gene: TRBJ2-3; d_gene: NA; CDR3aa: CASSLGIATDTQYF; CDR3nt: TGTGCCAGCAGCTTGGGAATAGCGACAGATACGCAGTATTTT
len: 15; abundance: NA; v_gene: TRBV6-5; j_gene: TRBJ1-4; d_gene: NA; CDR3aa: CASSYSDGDNEKLFF; CDR3nt: TGTGCCAGCAGTTACTCGGACGGGGATAATGAAAAACTGTTTTTT
len: 13; abundance: NA; v_gene: TRBV28; j_gene: TRBJ2-1; d_gene: NA; CDR3aa: CASTKGDYNEQFF; CDR3nt: TGTGCCAGCACGAAGGGGGACTACAATGAGCAGTTCTTC
len: 12; abundance: once; v_gene: TRBV10-2; j_gene: TRBJ2-5; d_gene: NA; CDR3aa: CASTEGGETQYF; CDR3nt: TGCGCCAGCACCGAGGGGGGGGAGACCCAGTACTTC
len: 15; abundance: few; v_gene: TRBV27; j_gene: TRBJ1-5; d_gene: NA; CDR3aa: CASRSGGLGNQPQHF; CDR3nt: TGTGCCAGCAGATCCGGGGGGCTGGGCAATCAGCCCCAGCATTTT
len: 18; abundance: NA; v_gene: TRBV5-3; j_gene: TRBJ2-5; d_gene: TRBD2; CDR3aa: CARSLVGVAGGPDETQYF; CDR3nt: TGTGCCAGAAGCTTGGTGGGAGTAGCGGGAGGGCCGGATGAGACCCAGTACTTC
len: 14; abundance: NA; v_gene: TRBV2; j_gene: TRBJ2-1; d_gene: TRBD2; CDR3aa: CASSVRREGNEQFF; CDR3nt: TGTGCCAGCAGTGTGCGGCGGGAGGGGAATGAGCAGTTCTTC
len: 13; abundance: NA; v_gene: TRBV29-1; j_gene: TRBJ2-7; d_gene: TRBD2; CDR3aa: CSVSSGRAHEQYF; CDR3nt: TGCAGCGTCAGTAGCGGGAGGGCCCACGAGCAGTACTTC
len: 14; abundance: NA; v_gene: TRBV10-3; j_gene: TRBJ1-1; d_gene: TRBD1; CDR3aa: CAIRMGTENTEAFF; CDR3nt: TGTGCCATCAGAATGGGGACAGAGAACACTGAAGCTTTCTTT
len: 18; abundance: once; v_gene: TRBV5-1; j_gene: TRBJ2-2; d_gene: NA; CDR3aa: CASSLGALGGRNTGELFF; CDR3nt: TGCGCCAGCAGCTTGGGAGCCTTGGGCGGGCGGAACACCGGGGAGCTGTTTTTT
len: 15; abundance: NA; v_gene: TRBV5-5; j_gene: TRBJ2-3; d_gene: TRBD1; CDR3aa: CASRTDRGATDTQYF; CDR3nt: TGTGCCAGCAGGACAGACAGGGGAGCCACAGATACGCAGTATTTT
len: 15; abundance: NA; v_gene: TRBV4-2; j_gene: TRBJ1-5; d_gene: NA; CDR3aa: CASSQVGKDPQPQHF; CDR3nt: TGTGCCAGCAGCCAAGTCGGGAAGGACCCTCAGCCCCAGCATTTT
len: 15; abundance: NA; v_gene: TRBV5-1; j_gene: TRBJ1-1; d_gene: NA; CDR3aa: CASSKRGGHLSEAFF; CDR3nt: TGCGCCAGCAGCAAGAGAGGAGGCCATCTTTCTGAAGCTTTCTTT
len: 16; abundance: NA; v_gene: TRBV19; j_gene: TRBJ1-3; d_gene: TRBD1; CDR3aa: CASSLGQGDSGNTIYF; CDR3nt: TGTGCCAGTAGTTTGGGACAGGGCGACTCTGGAAACACCATATATTTT
len: 13; abundance: NA; v_gene: TRBV7-8; j_gene: TRBJ2-1; d_gene: TRBD2; CDR3aa: CASSPWEGLEQFF; CDR3nt: TGTGCCAGCAGCCCCTGGGAGGGCCTTGAGCAGTTCTTC
len: 12; abundance: NA; v_gene: TRBV6-6; j_gene: TRBJ2-7; d_gene: NA; CDR3aa: CASSYSQYEQYF; CDR3nt: TGTGCCAGCAGTTACTCACAATACGAGCAGTACTTC
len: 15; abundance: NA; v_gene: TRBV5-1; j_gene: TRBJ2-5; d_gene: TRBD1; CDR3aa: CASSPGTGLQETQYF; CDR3nt: TGCGCCAGCAGCCCCGGGACAGGCCTGCAAGAGACCCAGTACTTC
len: 11; abundance: NA; v_gene: TRBV18; j_gene: TRBJ2-5; d_gene: NA; CDR3aa: CASSAEETQYF; CDR3nt: TGTGCCAGCTCAGCAGAAGAGACCCAGTACTTC
len: 15; abundance: NA; v_gene: TRBV3-1/TRBV3-2; j_gene: TRBJ2-5; d_gene: NA; CDR3aa: CASSQGRDRVKAQYF; CDR3nt: TGTGCCAGCAGCCAAGGACGGGATCGTGTGAAGGCCCAGTACTTC
len: 15; abundance: once; v_gene: TRBV9; j_gene: TRBJ2-2; d_gene: TRBD2; CDR3aa: CASSARTSGRGELFF; CDR3nt: TGTGCCAGCAGCGCCCGGACTAGCGGACGCGGGGAGCTGTTTTTT
len: 16; abundance: NA; v_gene: TRBV9; j_gene: TRBJ2-5; d_gene: TRBD1; CDR3aa: CASSPGPGQGTETQYF; CDR3nt: TGTGCCAGCTCTCCGGGACCGGGACAGGGGACGGAGACCCAGTACTTC
len: 14; abundance: once; v_gene: TRBV18; j_gene: TRBJ2-2; d_gene: NA; CDR3aa: CASSPFANTGELFF; CDR3nt: TGTGCCAGCTCACCGTTCGCGAACACCGGGGAGCTGTTTTTT
len: 14; abundance: few; v_gene: TRBV7-8; j_gene: TRBJ1-2; d_gene: NA; CDR3aa: CASSLTGLGDGYTF; CDR3nt: TGTGCCAGCAGCCTGACGGGCCTCGGGGATGGCTACACCTTC
len: 15; abundance: NA; v_gene: TRBV15; j_gene: TRBJ1-4; d_gene: TRBD1; CDR3aa: CATSRDRQGGEKLFF; CDR3nt: TGTGCCACCAGCAGAGATCGACAGGGTGGGGAAAAACTGTTTTTT
len: 15; abundance: NA; v_gene: TRBV6-7; j_gene: TRBJ2-5; d_gene: NA; CDR3aa: CASSCSGESQETQYF; CDR3nt: TGTGCCAGCAGTTGTTCCGGGGAATCCCAAGAGACCCAGTACTTC
len: 17; abundance: NA; v_gene: TRBV15; j_gene: TRBJ2-1; d_gene: NA; CDR3aa: CATSRDLPGSSLDEQFF; CDR3nt: TGTGCCACCAGCAGAGATCTTCCGGGATCCTCCCTCGATGAGCAGTTCTTC
len: 16; abundance: NA; v_gene: TRBV5-1; j_gene: TRBJ2-3; d_gene: TRBD2; CDR3aa: CASSSDGGRSTDTQYF; CDR3nt: TGCGCCAGCAGCTCCGACGGCGGGAGGAGCACAGATACGCAGTATTTT
len: 13; abundance: few; v_gene: TRBV29-1; j_gene: TRBJ1-5; d_gene: NA; CDR3aa: CSVEDQLSGAQHF; CDR3nt: TGCAGCGTTGAAGATCAGTTATCGGGAGCCCAGCATTTT
len: 12; abundance: NA; v_gene: TRBV24-1; j_gene: TRBJ2-3; d_gene: NA; CDR3aa: CATGQYTDTQYF; CDR3nt: TGTGCCACGGGGCAGTACACAGATACGCAGTATTTT
len: 15; abundance: NA; v_gene: TRBV29-1; j_gene: TRBJ2-5; d_gene: NA; CDR3aa: CSVEEWAGGGETQYF; CDR3nt: TGCAGCGTTGAAGAATGGGCAGGGGGAGGAGAGACCCAGTACTTC
len: 18; abundance: once; v_gene: TRBV19; j_gene: TRBJ2-1; d_gene: TRBD2; CDR3aa: CASSQGLAGGRRVNEQFF; CDR3nt: TGTGCCAGTAGTCAGGGACTAGCGGGAGGGCGACGGGTCAATGAGCAGTTCTTC
len: 13; abundance: NA; v_gene: TRBV24-1; j_gene: TRBJ2-2; d_gene: NA; CDR3aa: CATSDPFPGELFF; CDR3nt: TGTGCCACCAGTGATCCCTTCCCCGGGGAGCTGTTTTTT